These 27 T cell receptor beta chains originate from one sample sequenced in a study of radiotherapy plus CTLA-4 blockade in lung cancer. Sequencing was performed with immunoSEQ multiplex PCR; in TCRdb, only in-frame clones are kept and a portion is missing. This table holds around 45,000 clones, about 72% found once. The source was peripheral blood, collected from a patient treated with radiotherapy plus ipilimumab. The receptors shown here come from a human donor with non-small cell lung cancer who had stable disease on radiotherapy plus ipilimumab.

The chain recombines TRBV6-5 with TRBJ1-2; tentatively, D is TRBD1 (6 bases). Germline V gives CDR1 MNHEY, CDR2 SVGAGI. Trimming removed 11 bases at V and 7 bases at J, with 14 bases between. The CDR3 totals 11 residues. The CDR3 DNA sequence: TGTGCCGCCGGGGGGGCTATTGGCTACACCTTC. Protein product: CAAGGAIGYTF.

The chain combines TRBV6-1 with TRBJ2-7; the D gene is possibly TRBD1 (5 bases). V was clipped by 0 bases and J by 1 base, with 7 bases between them. Germline loops: CDR1 MNHNS, CDR2 SASEGT. The CDR3 has 14 residues. CDR3 coding DNA: TGTGCCAGCAGTGAAGCAGGACAATCCTACGAGCAGTACGTC. It specifies CASSEAGQSYEQYV.

In this sample, this clone turned up a few times. J is TRBJ1-4 and V is TRBV2; 7 bases fit TRBD1. CDR3 length: 14 amino acids. Germline lookup yields CDR1 SNHLY and CDR2 FYNNEI. Trimming took 6 bases from V and 10 from J; bases not matched to a gene: 11. CDR3 region: CASRATTGERKLFF. The CDR3 nucleotides are TGTGCCAGCAGGGCGACTACAGGGGAGAGAAAACTGTTTTTT.

Ten or more counts support this clone. The chain recombines TRBV2 with TRBJ1-2; no reliable D call. The length of the CDR3 is 15 residues. Looked up from germline, CDR1 is SNHLY and CDR2 is FYNNEI. Trimming stripped 6 bases from V and 1 base from J, with 15 bases between. This chain's CDR3 is CASRGPERDNYGYTF. CDR3 DNA sequence: TGTGCCAGCAGAGGACCCGAGAGGGATAACTATGGCTACACCTTC.

The genes are TRBV5-4 and TRBJ2-7, with 7 bases matching TRBD2. With V trimmed by 4 bases and J by 2 bases, 9 bases remained unmatched. Germline V gene lookup returns CDR1 SGHNT and CDR2 YYREEE (reference sequence). The CDR3 is made up of 15 amino acids. The CDR3 DNA reads TGTGCCAGCAGCAGTCGACTAGCCGGACCCTACGAGCAGTACTTC. Translated, it gives CASSSRLAGPYEQYF.

The chain employs TRBV2 and TRBJ2-1; 9 nucleotides match TRBD1. V was pared by 7 bases and J by 5 bases, with 15 bases of the junction left unmatched. The length of the CDR3 is 17 residues. Looked up from germline, CDR1 is SNHLY and CDR2 is FYNNEI. Written as DNA, the CDR3 is TGTGCCAGCACCTCCGGGACAGGGCTCCTCGGAGACAATGAGCAGTTCTTC. Its protein product is CASTSGTGLLGDNEQFF.

The V and J genes are TRBV27 and TRBJ1-1; D remains unclear. The CDR3 sequence is 13 residues long. Germline loops: CDR1 MNHEY, CDR2 SMNVEV (reference sequence). V was cut by 3 bases and J by 1 base, with 6 bases left in between. The CDR3 DNA follows: TGTGCCAGCAGTTTTGAGGGGAACACTGAAGCTTTCTTT. It encodes CASSFEGNTEAFF.

This chain links TRBV6-5 with TRBJ1-6; possible D gene TRBD1, 5 bases. CDR3 length equals 14 residues. Trimming pared 2 bases from V and 10 bases from J, leaving 12 bases between. Germline CDR1 is MNHEY and CDR2 is SVGAGI. The CDR3 nucleotides read TGTGCCAGCAGTTACGGGCAGGGTAGCTCACCCCTCCACTTT. This codes for CASSYGQGSSPLHF.

CDR3: CASSSQQGYEQYF. CDR3 in DNA: TGTGCCAGCAGCTCACAACAGGGCTACGAGCAGTACTTC. The chain has TRBV7-9 and TRBJ2-7; a weak D match, TRBD1 (6 bases). This CDR3 has 13 amino acids. CDR1 is SEHNR, CDR2 FQNEAQ, per germline (reference sequence). The V end lost 4 bases, the J end lost 3 bases, and 10 bases lay between the germline ends.

This sequence joins TRBV4-3 and TRBJ1-4, with unresolved D. The V end was cut by 2 bases, the J end by 0 bases, with 10 bases between. CDR3 length: 16 residues. Germline CDR1 LGHNA, CDR2 YSLEER. CDR3 protein: CASSQTGLATNEKLFF. The DNA of the CDR3 is TGCGCCAGCAGCCAAACCGGACTCGCAACTAATGAAAAACTGTTTTTT.

The rearrangement uses TRBV19 and TRBJ2-3; no definite D call. From germline, CDR1 is LNHDA and CDR2 SQIVND (reference sequence). The CDR3 contains 15 residues. Trimming left V 4 bases short and J 0 bases short, with 11 bases between. CDR3 region: CASSTRGSSTDTQYF. CDR3 sequence (DNA): TGTGCCAGTAGTACGAGAGGTTCTAGCACAGATACGCAGTATTTT.

J is TRBJ2-7 and V is TRBV18; D may be TRBD2 (5 bases). This CDR3 comprises 17 residues. Per germline, CDR1 KGHSH and CDR2 LQKENI. V was cut by 0 bases and J by 4 bases, with 19 bases left in between. CDR3 region: CASSPPADVTRGYEQYV. Here the CDR3 DNA reads TGTGCCAGCTCACCACCCGCGGACGTTACAAGAGGGTACGAGCAGTACGTC.

This chain uses TRBV5-6 with TRBJ2-5; no clear D gene. The germline CDR1 and CDR2 sequences are SGHDT and YYEEEE. The CDR3 sequence is 12 residues long. V was shortened by 0 bases and J by 5 bases, with 5 bases between the two germline ends. For the CDR3, the DNA is TGTGCCAGCAGCTTGGCATCGGAGACCCAGTACTTC. Translated, it gives CASSLASETQYF.

As for this clone: One end of the junction does not line up with germline, which may come from a read error. The same CDR3 is also encoded by other DNA sequences in this sample. The chain couples TRBV5-1 to TRBJ1-1; tentative D call: TRBD1 (5 bases). The CDR3 spans 14 residues. Germline loops: CDR1 SGHRS, CDR2 YFSETQ. DNA of the CDR3: TGCGCCAGCAGCTTGGCAGGGATGAACACTGAGGCTTTCTTT. It encodes CASSLAGMNTEAFF.

The gene calls are TRBV11-3 and TRBJ1-6; 10 nucleotides align to TRBD1. The CDR3 loop spans 15 amino acids. The V and J ends lost 6 bases and 5 bases, in that order; junction bases with no gene match: 4. From germline, CDR1 is SGHNT and CDR2 YENEEA. CDR3 in DNA: TGTGCCAGCAGTACCGGGACAGGGGATAATTCACCCCTCCACTTT. This translates into CASSTGTGDNSPLHF.

This chain uses TRBV5-1 with TRBJ2-3; 12 bases agree with TRBD2. V trimming: 3 bases; J trimming: 6 bases; junction bases outside the gene matches: 5. The CDR3 has 15 amino acids. Per germline, CDR1 SGHRS and CDR2 YFSETQ. As DNA, the CDR3 is TGCGCCAGCAGCTCAGGACTAGCGGGGTTGGATACGCAGTATTTT. Encoded protein: CASSSGLAGLDTQYF.

The V and J genes are TRBV18 and TRBJ1-1; D may be TRBD1 (6 bases). The CDR3 extends over 17 amino acids. The V gene's germline CDR1 is KGHSH and CDR2 LQKENI. V lost 3 bases to trimming and J lost 1 base, with 18 bases between them. This CDR3 is CASSPNTIQGPNTEAFF. The CDR3 coding sequence is TGTGCCAGCTCACCCAACACAATACAGGGACCGAACACTGAAGCTTTCTTT.

V usage is TRBV5-4 and J usage is TRBJ1-2, with D tentatively TRBD1 (5 bases). Trimming left V 4 bases short and J 6 bases short, with 19 bases between. The CDR3 is 15 amino acids. Germline lookup yields CDR1 SGHNT and CDR2 YYREEE (reference sequence). The CDR3: CASSPPGSSVDGYTF. The CDR3 DNA sequence: TGTGCCAGCAGCCCACCAGGGTCCTCCGTCGATGGCTACACCTTC.

This sequence joins TRBV9 and TRBJ1-1; TRBD1 agrees at 7 bases. Trimming took 4 bases from V and 1 from J; bases not matched to a gene: 4. Germline V gene lookup returns CDR1 SGDLS and CDR2 YYNGEE. The CDR3 extends over 14 amino acids. DNA of the CDR3: TGTGCCAGCAGCCCGCGGACAGGGAACACTGAAGCTTTCTTT. Its translation is CASSPRTGNTEAFF.

The chain uses TRBV13 and TRBJ1-5, with TRBD1 matching 8 bases. This CDR3 contains 13 residues. Germline-derived CDR1 and CDR2 are PRHDT and FYEKMQ (reference sequence). J lost 6 bases, V lost 5 bases, and 3 bases had no gene match. CDR3 region: CASSPDRGQPQHF. For the CDR3, the DNA is TGTGCCAGCAGCCCAGACAGGGGTCAGCCCCAGCATTTT. Full variable domain (missing parts from reference TRBV13 and TRBJ1-5): AAGVIQSPRHLIKEKRETATLKCYPIPRHDTVYWYQQGPGQDPQFLISFYEKMQSDKGSIPDRFSAQQFSDYHSELNMSSLELGDSALYFCASSPDRGQPQHFGDGTRLSIL.

The chain couples TRBV5-1 to TRBJ2-7, with D possibly being TRBD1 (6 bases). The V end lost 3 bases, the J end lost 3 bases, and 16 bases lay between the germline ends. The CDR3 spans 15 residues. Per germline, CDR1 SGHRS and CDR2 YFSETQ. The CDR3 reads CASSSLQGTLYEQYF. CDR3 nucleotide sequence: TGCGCCAGCAGCTCCCTACAGGGAACCCTCTACGAGCAGTACTTC.

The V gene is TRBV2, the J gene TRBJ1-6, with no clear D. CDR1 is SNHLY, CDR2 FYNNEI, per germline. The CDR3 is 13 amino acids. The V gene lost 4 bases and the J gene lost 10 bases, with 11 bases spanning the gap. CDR3 nucleotides: TGTGCCAGCAGTGTCAGGCTAGACTCACCCCTCCACTTT. Translated: CASSVRLDSPLHF.

The rearrangement links TRBV5-1 to TRBJ1-1; D unclear. Germline CDR1 and CDR2: SGHRS and YFSETQ. V lost 3 bases, J lost 1 base, and 10 bases lay in between. The CDR3 spans 14 residues. CDR3 loop: CASSSSVANTEAFF. The DNA of the CDR3 is TGCGCCAGCAGCTCTAGCGTAGCGAACACTGAAGCTTTCTTT.

The genes are TRBV9 and TRBJ1-1; 7 positions agree with TRBD1. CDR3 length: 14 amino acids. CDR1 and CDR2 (germline): SGDLS, YYNGEE. V lost 3 bases to trimming and J lost 5 bases; unmatched junction nucleotides: 7. CDR3 nucleotide sequence: TGTGCCAGCAGCGCCCCGACAGGGATTACTGAAGCTTTCTTT. Amino acids: CASSAPTGITEAFF.

The chain carries TRBV5-4 and TRBJ1-2, with D tentatively TRBD1 (6 bases). CDR1 and CDR2 from the germline V gene are SGHNT and YYREEE (reference sequence). Deletions cut 0 bases from V and 5 bases from J, with 11 bases between. This CDR3 has 14 amino acids. CDR3 residues: CASSLEGGEYGYTF. The DNA of the CDR3 is TGTGCCAGCAGCTTGGAAGGGGGAGAGTATGGCTACACCTTC.

This clone appeared a few times. CDR3 in DNA: TGTGCCAGCACGACGGATAACACCGGGGAGCTGTTTTTT. Its translation is CASTTDNTGELFF. The genes are TRBV6-1 and TRBJ2-2; no definite D call. This CDR3 contains 13 residues. Deletions cut 7 bases from V and 2 bases from J, with 8 bases between. Germline loops: CDR1 MNHNS, CDR2 SASEGT.

The J gene is TRBJ2-1, the V gene TRBV11-3; the D is unclear. Looked up from germline, CDR1 is SGHNT and CDR2 is YENEEA. The CDR3 is 13 amino acids. Between the trimmed V and J ends, which lost 1 base and 8 bases, there was a span of 9 bases. CDR3 protein: CASSLGWGDEQFF. The CDR3 DNA reads TGTGCCAGCAGCTTAGGATGGGGTGATGAGCAGTTCTTC.